This T cell receptor (beta chain) was identified during a study of blood T cells in healthy people across ages. For the study at large: Through template switching, about one barcoded beta molecule was captured per two T cells, as measured in model experiments.

For this clonotype: Its antigen is undetermined.

V was pared by 8 bases and J by 5 bases, with 12 bases between. The CDR3 is made up of 12 amino acids. Germline assignment: CDR1 ENHRY and CDR2 SYGVKD. The study's findings and limits: With age, beta diversity per million T cells declined roughly linearly, significantly by around 43. Any changes in expanded clonotypes were possibly confounded, as donor CMV status remained unknown.

A J-beta primer mix and a sample-barcoded 5' primer were used in a second PCR of about 7 to 12 cycles. Carrying 12 random nucleotides, a template-switch adaptor labeled each individual cDNA molecule. TCRdb re-called the 5' RACE reads through MiXCR, storing one row per CDR3 protein. This table holds around 1,900,000 distinct CDR3 sequences, around 40% found once. Sequencing was performed on blood. The chain combines TRBV10-3 with TRBJ1-1, with no clear D. This receptor was taken from a human donor in good health. CDR3 region: CAIRGLGTEAFF. The CDR3 DNA follows: TGTGCCATCCGAGGATTAGGGACTGAAGCTTTCTTT.